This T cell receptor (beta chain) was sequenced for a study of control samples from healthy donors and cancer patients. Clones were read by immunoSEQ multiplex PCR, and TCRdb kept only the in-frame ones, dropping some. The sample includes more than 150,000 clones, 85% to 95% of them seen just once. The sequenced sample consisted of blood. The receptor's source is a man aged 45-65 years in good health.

The CDR3 loop reads CASFESGGQPQHF. DNA of the CDR3: TGTGCCAGTTTCGAGAGCGGGGGTCAGCCCCAGCATTTT. The chain employs TRBV19 and TRBJ1-5; weak D call: TRBD1 (5 bases). The CDR3 extends over 13 amino acids. V was shortened by 8 bases and J by 6 bases, with 14 bases between the two germline ends. The germline V gene encodes CDR1 LNHDA and CDR2 SQIVND (reference sequence). The full variable domain, rest sourced from reference TRBV19 and TRBJ1-5, is DGGITQSPKYLFRKEGQNVTLSCEQNLNHDAMYWYRQDPGQGLRLIYYSQIVNDFQKGDIAEGYSVSREKKESFPLTVTSAQKNPTAFYLCASFESGGQPQHFGDGTRLSIL.